This T cell receptor beta chain was captured in a study of spatial heterogeneity in lung cancer. Whole-study context: Median follow-up for sequenced PBMC samples was around two years after resection, when such samples existed.

TCRdb reanalysed the 5' RACE reads using MiXCR and keeps one entry per CDR3 protein. The sample has 25,000 to 35,000 distinct CDR3 sequences; over 9.5% are singletons. Regarding time point: blood at routine non-recurrence follow-up after resection. Tumor, nontumor lung or frozen PBMC supplied whole RNA that was sequenced unsorted. Source: PBMCs, taken at follow-up. The sequence derives from a female donor with early-stage non-small cell lung cancer.

The CDR3 is CASSLGGGTYNEQFF. The CDR3 coding sequence is TGTGCCAGCAGCTTAGGCGGGGGGACTTACAATGAGCAGTTCTTC. The genes are TRBV11-2 and TRBJ2-1; 8 bases match TRBD2. This CDR3 contains 15 residues. The V gene's germline CDR1 is SGHAT and CDR2 FQNNGV. J lost 4 bases, V lost 1 base, and 3 bases had no gene match.